The clone carrying this T cell receptor beta chain was picked up many times. This sample is drawn from a study of T cells in Graves' hyperthyroidism and ophthalmopathy. Patients aged 18 to 65 had newly diagnosed hyperthyroidism that had lasted under 2 months. TCR beta CDR3 regions were amplified from RNA. The TCR CDR3 was amplified in a first-round RT-PCR using the HTBI primer set. TCRdb reanalysed the multiplex PCR reads using MiXCR and keeps one entry per CDR3 protein. In the table there are hundreds of thousands of distinct CDR3 sequences, 30% to 40% of which are singletons. The sequencing input was blood. The source of this sequence is a woman in her 40s with Graves' hyperthyroidism.

CDR3 in DNA: TGCAGTGCTAGAGAGCCTTTACAGCCCCAGCATTTT. It is translated as CSAREPLQPQHF. The chain carries TRBV20-1 and TRBJ1-5, with D hard to call. Germline loops: CDR1 DFQATT, CDR2 SNEGSKA (reference sequence). V shed 0 bases and J shed 7 bases, with 7 bases lying between them. The CDR3 length is 12 residues.